This T cell receptor beta chain appears in the sequencing data of a study of blood T cell repertoires in COVID-19. Study-wide background: From the United States, Italy and Spain came samples of acute and convalescent COVID-19.

Germline CDR1 and CDR2: SGHRS and YFSETQ. After removal of 4 bases from V and 11 bases from J, the junction contained 4 bases not matched to a gene. This CDR3 is built from 11 residues. The protocol was immunoSEQ multiplex PCR, while the TCRdb copy is restricted to in-frame clones and leaves out a portion. The table shows approximately 220,000 clones, with approximately 90% occurring only once. Residents of about two dozen US areas, aged roughly 18 to 89 years, made up the participants. Cohort placement rested on clinical history that participants reported themselves. The sequencing sample was made of PBMCs or T cells enriched from blood (not recorded which). The J gene is TRBJ1-1, the V gene TRBV5-1; 8 bases line up with TRBD1. This sequence originates from a woman aged 40 to 50 with acute COVID-19. The CDR3 DNA follows: TGCGCCAGCAGCGAAGGACAGGGCGCTTTCTTT. Protein product: CASSEGQGAFF.